The 5 T cell receptor beta chains given below trace back to one sample, sequenced in a study of regulatory T cells in long-lasting Graves disease. Arm-PCR of CDR3 regions with iRepertoire HTBI primers generated TCR beta libraries. TCRdb re-called the multiplex PCR reads through MiXCR, storing one row per CDR3 protein. Of 350,000 to 450,000 distinct CDR3 sequences in the sample, roughly 20% were seen once. Time point in this sample: persistent/refractory GD, antithyroid drugs over 5 years with positive TRAb. Extracted RNA from PBMCs served as the source of the TCR library. The sample here was peripheral blood mononuclear cells (PBMCs), taken when the disease was refractory, from a patient treated with antithyroid drugs. The receptors come from a female donor with Graves disease.

This clonotype has a count of ten or more. V and J are TRBV4-1 and TRBJ1-6, with a possible D match to TRBD1 (6 bases). The length of the CDR3 is 15 residues. The germline CDR1 and CDR2 sequences are MGHRA and YSYEKL. The V end was cut by 3 bases, the J end by 7 bases, with 13 bases between. The CDR3 DNA reads TGCGCCAGCAGCCAGAGCACAGGGAACAATTCACCCCTCCACTTT. This codes for CASSQSTGNNSPLHF.

This clonotype was seen a few times. The V call is TRBV3-1, the J call TRBJ1-1; TRBD1 is a possible D gene (6 bases). CDR3 size: 14 residues. Trimming cost V 0 bases and J 11 bases, with 16 bases left between them. Germline V gives CDR1 LGHDT, CDR2 YNNKEL (reference sequence). The DNA for the CDR3 is TGTGCCAGCAGCCAAGAATTTTTGGGGGCGGGTGCTTTCTTT. Its protein product is CASSQEFLGAGAFF. Drawing the rest from reference TRBV3-1 and TRBJ1-1, the complete variable domain is DTAVSQTPKYLVTQMGNDKSIKCEQNLGHDTMYWYKQDSKKFLKIMFSYNNKELIINETVPNRFSPKSPDKAHLNLHINSLELGDSAVYFCASSQEFLGAGAFFGQGTRLTVV.

The chain uses TRBV2 and TRBJ2-1; 7 bases map to TRBD2. The CDR3 runs 12 residues. Germline CDR1 SNHLY, CDR2 FYNNEI. Germline trimming cut 8 bases from V and 6 bases from J; bases unmatched to any gene: 4. The CDR3 region has the DNA TGTGCCAGCTTGACTAGCAGCAATGAGCAGTTCTTC. Translating it yields CASLTSSNEQFF.

This clonotype was seen only once. The chain carries TRBV12-3 or TRBV12-4 and TRBJ2-3, with 8 positions matching TRBD1. The V gene end was trimmed by 3 bases and the J gene end by 2 bases; junction bases not matched to a gene: 7. This CDR3 spans 16 amino acids. In nucleotides, the CDR3 is TGTGCCAGCAGTTTCAGGGGGCCCCCCGACACAGATACGCAGTATTTT. Protein sequence: CASSFRGPPDTDTQYF.

This clonotype has at least ten counts. The chain uses TRBV20-1 and TRBJ1-5; tentatively, D is TRBD1 (5 bases). This CDR3 spans 12 amino acids. Germline V CDR1 and CDR2: DFQATT, SNEGSKA (reference sequence). V shed 6 bases and J shed 3 bases, with 9 bases lying between them. Written as DNA, the CDR3 is TGCAGTGCAGGGGACCTCAATCAGCCCCAGCATTTT. This sequence encodes CSAGDLNQPQHF.